These T cell receptor beta chains were read from a single sample in a study of blood T cell dynamics during melanoma immunotherapy. This table comes from immunoSEQ multiplex PCR, and its TCRdb copy is limited to in-frame clones, with some not included. The sample has under 15,000 clones, 91% seen once. The specimen comprised effector memory CD8+ T cells from blood, sampled from a patient treated with checkpoint blockade. The origin of the receptors is a human donor with melanoma. Both conserved end residues are part of each CDR3. D genes are given only for firm matches. Clone sizes are given selectively: once, few, many, or a class where the clone is expanded.

. . TRBJ2-5 13 TRBV13 TGTGCCAGCAGACATAGCGGCGAGGAGACCCAGTACTTC CASRHSGEETQYF
TRBD2 . TRBJ2-7 15 TRBV5-1 TGCGCCAGCAGCTTGGCTTGGCGGGAGGTCCCCGAGCAGTACTTC CASSLAWREVPEQYF
TRBD1 . TRBJ1-4 14 TRBV6-1 TGTGCCAGCAGTGGGACAGGGACTAATGAAAAACTGTTTTTT CASSGTGTNEKLFF
TRBD1 . TRBJ2-1 15 TRBV19 TGTGCCAGTAGTTGGGACAGCACTTCCTACAATGAGCAGTTCTTC CASSWDSTSYNEQFF
TRBD1 . TRBJ2-3 16 TRBV7-3 TGTGCCAGCAGCTTGGGACAGGGGTTGCGCACAGATACGCAGTATTTT CASSLGQGLRTDTQYF
TRBD1 . TRBJ2-7 15 TRBV27 TGTGCCAGCAGTTTATGGACAGGGCCATCCTACGAGCAGTACTTC CASSLWTGPSYEQYF
. . TRBJ1-1 15 TRBV6-1 TGTGCCAGCAGTGAACTGCCTCCCCAGAACACTGAAGCTTTCTTT CASSELPPQNTEAFF
. . TRBJ2-3 14 TRBV5-6 TGTGCCAGCAGCTTGGTGGTCGGTGGGCCGGATACCTATTTT CASSLVVGGPDTYF
. . TRBJ1-5 15 TRBV12-5 TGTGCTAGTGGTTTGGGGGGGCTCTACAATCAGCCCCAGCATTTT CASGLGGLYNQPQHF
. . TRBJ2-1 15 TRBV19 TGTGCCAGTAGTAGGGACTCCTCGGAGGTGGATGAGCAGTTCTTC CASSRDSSEVDEQFF
TRBD1 once TRBJ2-1 15 TRBV7-3 TGTGCCAGCAGCTTAGGGACAGGGCCCTACAATGAGCAGTTCTTC CASSLGTGPYNEQFF
. few TRBJ2-1 15 TRBV19 TGTGCCAGTAGTATGTTGGGGAGCTCCTACAATGAGCAGTTCTTC CASSMLGSSYNEQFF
TRBD2 once TRBJ2-7 18 TRBV19 TGTGCCAGTAGGACTACCGGGACTAGCGGGAGGAGAGACTACGAGCAGTACTTC CASRTTGTSGRRDYEQYF
TRBD1 . TRBJ2-7 17 TRBV29-1 TGCAGCGTTGAAGTACTAGACAGGGATACGATCTCCTACGAGCAGTACTTC CSVEVLDRDTISYEQYF
. . TRBJ2-7 13 TRBV7-9 TGTGCCAGCAGCTTAAGGACAGACTACGAGCAGTACTTC CASSLRTDYEQYF
. . TRBJ2-1 12 TRBV19 TGTGCCAGTAGTATACAGTGGAATGAGCAGTTCTTC CASSIQWNEQFF
. . TRBJ1-1 12 TRBV15 TGTGCCACCAGCAGAACTAACACTGAAGCTTTCTTT CATSRTNTEAFF
. . TRBJ2-7 15 TRBV5-1 TGCGCCAGCAGCTTGGTATCCGGGAGTTGGCACGAGCAGTACTTC CASSLVSGSWHEQYF
. once TRBJ2-7 15 TRBV6-5 TGTGCCAGCAGTTACTCTCCGGGACCGAGCTACGAGCAGTACTTC CASSYSPGPSYEQYF
. . TRBJ2-7 14 TRBV28 TGTGCCAGCAGTTCCCCGTTGGCGGGTAACGAGCAGTACTTC CASSSPLAGNEQYF
TRBD1 . TRBJ2-7 13 TRBV5-5 TGTGCCAGCAGCTTCGGGACAGCCTACGAGCAGTACTTC CASSFGTAYEQYF
. . TRBJ2-7 16 TRBV4-1 TGCGCCAGCAGCCAAGATAGTGCCAGGAGCTCCTACGAGCAGTACTTC CASSQDSARSSYEQYF